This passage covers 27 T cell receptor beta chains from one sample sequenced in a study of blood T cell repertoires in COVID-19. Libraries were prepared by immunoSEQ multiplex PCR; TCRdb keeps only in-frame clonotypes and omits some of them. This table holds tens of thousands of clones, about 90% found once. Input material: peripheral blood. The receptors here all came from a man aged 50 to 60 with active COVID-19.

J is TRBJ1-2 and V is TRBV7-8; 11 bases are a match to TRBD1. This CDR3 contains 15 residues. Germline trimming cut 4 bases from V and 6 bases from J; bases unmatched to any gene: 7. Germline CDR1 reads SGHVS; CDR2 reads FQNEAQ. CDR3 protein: CASSWTGTGGHGYTF. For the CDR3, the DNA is TGTGCCAGCAGCTGGACCGGGACAGGGGGGCATGGCTACACCTTC.

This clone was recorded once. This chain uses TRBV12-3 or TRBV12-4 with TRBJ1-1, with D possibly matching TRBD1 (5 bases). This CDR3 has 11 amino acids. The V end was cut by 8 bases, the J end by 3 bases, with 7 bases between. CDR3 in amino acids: CASGAYTEAFF. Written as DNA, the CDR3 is TGTGCCAGCGGGGCGTACACTGAAGCTTTCTTT.

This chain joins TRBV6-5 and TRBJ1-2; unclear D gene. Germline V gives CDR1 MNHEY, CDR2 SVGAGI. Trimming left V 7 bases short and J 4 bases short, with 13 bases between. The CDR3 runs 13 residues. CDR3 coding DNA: TGTGCCAGCACGCTAGGAGGGAGCTATGGCTACACCTTC. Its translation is CASTLGGSYGYTF.

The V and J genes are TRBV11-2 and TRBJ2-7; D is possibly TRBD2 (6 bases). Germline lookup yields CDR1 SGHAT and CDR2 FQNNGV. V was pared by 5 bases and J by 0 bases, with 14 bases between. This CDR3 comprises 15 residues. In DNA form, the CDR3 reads TGTGCCAGCAGCCCAGTAGCGGTCGCCTCCTACGAGCAGTACTTC. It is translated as CASSPVAVASYEQYF.

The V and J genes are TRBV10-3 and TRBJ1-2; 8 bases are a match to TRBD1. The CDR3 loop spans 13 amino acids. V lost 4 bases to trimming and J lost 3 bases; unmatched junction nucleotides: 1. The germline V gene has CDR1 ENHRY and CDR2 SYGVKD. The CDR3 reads CAISAGQDYGYTF. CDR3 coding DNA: TGTGCCATCAGTGCGGGACAGGACTATGGCTACACCTTC.

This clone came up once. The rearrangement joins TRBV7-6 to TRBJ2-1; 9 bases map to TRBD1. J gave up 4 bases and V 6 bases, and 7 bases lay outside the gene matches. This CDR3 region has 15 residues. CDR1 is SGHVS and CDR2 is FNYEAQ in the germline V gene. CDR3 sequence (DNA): TGTGCCAGCAGTTCCGGGACAGGGACTTACAATGAGCAGTTCTTC. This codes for CASSSGTGTYNEQFF.

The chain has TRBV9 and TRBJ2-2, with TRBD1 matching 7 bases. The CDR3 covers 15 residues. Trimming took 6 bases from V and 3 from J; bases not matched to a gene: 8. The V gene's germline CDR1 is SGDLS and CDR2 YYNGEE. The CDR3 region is CASNSGTADTGELFF. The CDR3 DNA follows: TGTGCCAGCAACTCAGGGACAGCGGACACCGGGGAGCTGTTTTTT. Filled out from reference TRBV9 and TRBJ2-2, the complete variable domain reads DSGVTQTPKHLITATGQRVTLRCSPRSGDLSVYWYQQSLDQGLQFLIQYYNGEERAKGNILERFSAQQFPDLHSELNLSSLELGDSALYFCASNSGTADTGELFFGEGSRLTVL.

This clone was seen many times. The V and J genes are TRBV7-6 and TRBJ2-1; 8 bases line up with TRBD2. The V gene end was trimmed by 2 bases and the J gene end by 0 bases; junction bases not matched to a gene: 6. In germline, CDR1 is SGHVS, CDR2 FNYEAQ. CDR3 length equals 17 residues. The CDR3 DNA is TGTGCCAGCAGCTTATCCCACGGGGGGGCCTCCTACAATGAGCAGTTCTTC. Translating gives CASSLSHGGASYNEQFF.

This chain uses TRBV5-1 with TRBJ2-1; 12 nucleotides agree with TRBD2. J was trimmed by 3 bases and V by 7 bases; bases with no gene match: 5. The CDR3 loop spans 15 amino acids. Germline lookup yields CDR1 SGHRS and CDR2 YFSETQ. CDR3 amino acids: CASQLAGGLYNEQFF. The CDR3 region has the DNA TGCGCCAGCCAACTAGCGGGAGGTCTCTACAATGAGCAGTTCTTC. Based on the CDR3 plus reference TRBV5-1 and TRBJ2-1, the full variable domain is KAGVTQTPRYLIKTRGQQVTLSCSPISGHRSVSWYQQTPGQGLQFLFEYFSETQRNKGNFPGRFSGRQFSNSRSEMNVSTLELGDSALYLCASQLAGGLYNEQFFGPGTRLTVL.

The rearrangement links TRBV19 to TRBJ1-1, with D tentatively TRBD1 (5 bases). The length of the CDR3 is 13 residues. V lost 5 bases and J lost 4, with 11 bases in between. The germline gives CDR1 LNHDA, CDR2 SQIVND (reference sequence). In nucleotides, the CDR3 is TGTGCCAGTAGTTTCCCGGGGGGCACTGAAGCTTTCTTT. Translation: CASSFPGGTEAFF.

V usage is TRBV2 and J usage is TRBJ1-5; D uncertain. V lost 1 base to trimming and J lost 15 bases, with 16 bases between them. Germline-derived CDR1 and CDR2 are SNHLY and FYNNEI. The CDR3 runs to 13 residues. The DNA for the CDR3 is TGTGCCAGCAGTGAAGGAGGACTACCCTACGGGCATTTT. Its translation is CASSEGGLPYGHF. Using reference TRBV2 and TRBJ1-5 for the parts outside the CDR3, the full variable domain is EPEVTQTPSHQVTQMGQEVILRCVPISNHLYFYWYRQILGQKVEFLVSFYNNEISEKSEIFDDQFSVERPDGSNFTLKIRSTKLEDSAMYFCASSEGGLPYGHFGDGTRLSIL.

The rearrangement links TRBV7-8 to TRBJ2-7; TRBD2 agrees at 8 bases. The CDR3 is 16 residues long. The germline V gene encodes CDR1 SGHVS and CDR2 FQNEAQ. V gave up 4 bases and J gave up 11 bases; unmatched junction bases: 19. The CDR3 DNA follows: TGTGCCAGCAGCTCGGTGGACGGGAGGGCCTCGCTGGTCGAGTACTTC. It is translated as CASSSVDGRASLVEYF. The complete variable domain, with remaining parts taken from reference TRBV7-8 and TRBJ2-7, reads GAGVSQSPRYKVAKRGQDVALRCDPISGHVSLFWYQQALGQGPEFLTYFQNEAQLDKSGLPSDRFFAERPEGSVSTLKIQRTQQEDSAVYLCASSSVDGRASLVEYFGPGTRLTVT.

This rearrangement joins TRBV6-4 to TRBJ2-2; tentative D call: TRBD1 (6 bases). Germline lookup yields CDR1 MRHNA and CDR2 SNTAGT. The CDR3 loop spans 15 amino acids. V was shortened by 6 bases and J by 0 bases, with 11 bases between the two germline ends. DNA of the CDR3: TGTGCCAGCAGAGTTGACAGGTCGAACACCGGGGAGCTGTTTTTT. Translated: CASRVDRSNTGELFF.

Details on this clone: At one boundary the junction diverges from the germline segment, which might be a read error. CDR3 DNA: TGTGCCAGCAGGACTCGTCCCCCTCTCAACCTTTTT. As protein: CASRTRPPLNLF. The rearrangement joins TRBV12-3 or TRBV12-4 to TRBJ1-4; D unclear. This CDR3 has 12 residues.

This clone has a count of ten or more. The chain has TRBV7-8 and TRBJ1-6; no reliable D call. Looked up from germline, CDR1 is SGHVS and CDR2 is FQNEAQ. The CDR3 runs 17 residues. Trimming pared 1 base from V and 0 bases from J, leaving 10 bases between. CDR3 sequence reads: CASSLVAGSSYNSPLHF. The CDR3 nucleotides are TGTGCCAGCAGCTTAGTGGCGGGGAGCTCCTATAATTCACCCCTCCACTTT. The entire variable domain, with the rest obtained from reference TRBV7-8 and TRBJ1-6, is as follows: GAGVSQSPRYKVAKRGQDVALRCDPISGHVSLFWYQQALGQGPEFLTYFQNEAQLDKSGLPSDRFFAERPEGSVSTLKIQRTQQEDSAVYLCASSLVAGSSYNSPLHFGNGTRLTVT.

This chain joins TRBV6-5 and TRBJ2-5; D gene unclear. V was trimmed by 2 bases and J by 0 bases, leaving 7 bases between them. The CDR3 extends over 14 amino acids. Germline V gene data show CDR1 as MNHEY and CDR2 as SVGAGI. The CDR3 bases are TGTGCCAGCAGTTACCTGGCAAACCAAGAGACCCAGTACTTC. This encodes CASSYLANQETQYF.

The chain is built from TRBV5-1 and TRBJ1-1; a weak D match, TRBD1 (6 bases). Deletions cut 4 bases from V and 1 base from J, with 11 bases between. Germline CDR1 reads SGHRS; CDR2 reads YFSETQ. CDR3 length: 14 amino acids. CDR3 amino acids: CASSLPGQNTEAFF. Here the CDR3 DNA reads TGCGCCAGCAGCCTGCCGGGACAGAACACTGAAGCTTTCTTT.

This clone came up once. CDR3 sequence: CSASESPNTEAFF. In DNA, the CDR3 is TGCAGTGCTAGTGAGAGCCCCAACACTGAAGCTTTCTTT. The chain links TRBV20-1 to TRBJ1-1; D gene uncertain. The germline CDR1 and CDR2 sequences are DFQATT and SNEGSKA (reference sequence). CDR3 length: 13 amino acids. The ends were cut back, 3 bases at V and 2 bases at J, with 10 bases in the middle.

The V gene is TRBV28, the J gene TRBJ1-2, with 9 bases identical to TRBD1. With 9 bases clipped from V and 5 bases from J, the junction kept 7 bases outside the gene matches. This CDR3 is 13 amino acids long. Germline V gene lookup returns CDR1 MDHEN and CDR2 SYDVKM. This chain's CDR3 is CASRDRAYYGYTF. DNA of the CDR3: TGTGCCAGTAGGGACAGGGCTTATTATGGCTACACCTTC.

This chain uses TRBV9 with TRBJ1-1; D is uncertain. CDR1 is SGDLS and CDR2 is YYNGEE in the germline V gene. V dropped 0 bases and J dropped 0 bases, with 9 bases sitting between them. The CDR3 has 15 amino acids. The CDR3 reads CASSVGEIMNTEAFF. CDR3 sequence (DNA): TGTGCCAGCAGCGTAGGTGAGATTATGAACACTGAAGCTTTCTTT.

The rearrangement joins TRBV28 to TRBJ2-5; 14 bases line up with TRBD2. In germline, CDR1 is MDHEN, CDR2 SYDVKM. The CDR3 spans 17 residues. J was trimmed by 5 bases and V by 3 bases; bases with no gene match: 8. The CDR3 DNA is TGTGCCAGCAGTTTCCCCGGGACTAGCGGGAGTGGTGAGACCCAGTACTTC. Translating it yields CASSFPGTSGSGETQYF.

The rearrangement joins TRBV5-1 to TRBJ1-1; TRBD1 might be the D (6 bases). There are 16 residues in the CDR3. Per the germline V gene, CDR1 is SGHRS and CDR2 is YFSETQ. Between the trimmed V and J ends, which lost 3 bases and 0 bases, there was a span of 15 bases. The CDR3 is CASSSLPGEMNTEAFF. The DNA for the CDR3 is TGCGCCAGCAGCTCTTTACCAGGGGAGATGAACACTGAAGCTTTCTTT.

The CDR3 DNA sequence: TGTGCCAGCACCGGAAGGGGGGACAGGGGCTTCGGGGAGCTGTTTTTT. Residues: CASTGRGDRGFGELFF. The genes are TRBV2 and TRBJ2-2, with 10 bases identical to TRBD1. The CDR3 consists of 16 residues. The germline gives CDR1 SNHLY, CDR2 FYNNEI. The junction had 12 bases not matched to a gene; V was cut back by 7 bases and J by 7 bases.

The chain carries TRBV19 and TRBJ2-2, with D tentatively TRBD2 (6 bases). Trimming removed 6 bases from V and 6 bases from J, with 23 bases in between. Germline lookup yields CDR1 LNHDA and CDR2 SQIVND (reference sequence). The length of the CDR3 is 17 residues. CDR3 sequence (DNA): TGTGCCAGTAGGGGGAAAGGAGGGCGCCCGAGCCCCGGGGAGCTGTTTTTT. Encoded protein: CASRGKGGRPSPGELFF. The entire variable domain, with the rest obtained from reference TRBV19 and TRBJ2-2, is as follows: DGGITQSPKYLFRKEGQNVTLSCEQNLNHDAMYWYRQDPGQGLRLIYYSQIVNDFQKGDIAEGYSVSREKKESFPLTVTSAQKNPTAFYLCASRGKGGRPSPGELFFGEGSRLTVL.

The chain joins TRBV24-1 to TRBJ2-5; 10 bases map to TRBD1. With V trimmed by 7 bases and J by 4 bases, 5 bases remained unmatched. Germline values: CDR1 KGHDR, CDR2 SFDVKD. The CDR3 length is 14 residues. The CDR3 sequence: CATSARTGGETQYF. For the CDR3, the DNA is TGTGCCACCAGCGCCAGGACAGGGGGAGAGACCCAGTACTTC.

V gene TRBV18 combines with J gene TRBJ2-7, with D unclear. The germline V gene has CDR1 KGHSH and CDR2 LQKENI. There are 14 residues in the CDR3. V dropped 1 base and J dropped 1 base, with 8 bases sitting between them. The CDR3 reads CASSPRGLSYEQYF. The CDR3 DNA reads TGTGCCAGCTCACCACGAGGTTTATCCTACGAGCAGTACTTC.

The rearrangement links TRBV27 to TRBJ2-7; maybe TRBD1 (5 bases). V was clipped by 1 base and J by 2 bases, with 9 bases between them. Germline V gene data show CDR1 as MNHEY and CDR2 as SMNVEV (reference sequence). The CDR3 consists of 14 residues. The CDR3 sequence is CASSLYQGTYEQYF. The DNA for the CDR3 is TGTGCCAGCAGTTTATACCAGGGTACCTACGAGCAGTACTTC.